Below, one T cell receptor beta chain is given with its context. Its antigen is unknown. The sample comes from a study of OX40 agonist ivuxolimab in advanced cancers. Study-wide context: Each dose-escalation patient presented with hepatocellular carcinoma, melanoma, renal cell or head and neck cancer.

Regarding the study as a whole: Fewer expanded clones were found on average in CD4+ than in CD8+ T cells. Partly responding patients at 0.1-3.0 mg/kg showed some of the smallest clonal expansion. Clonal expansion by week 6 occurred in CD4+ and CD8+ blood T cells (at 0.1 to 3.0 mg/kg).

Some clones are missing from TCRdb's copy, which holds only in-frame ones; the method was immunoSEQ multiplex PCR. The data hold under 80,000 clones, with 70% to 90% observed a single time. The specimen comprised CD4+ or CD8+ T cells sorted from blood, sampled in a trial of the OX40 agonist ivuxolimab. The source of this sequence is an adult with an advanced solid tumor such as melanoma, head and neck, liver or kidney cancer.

Here the CDR3 reads CASSKVGTVNEKLFF. CDR3 coding DNA: TGTGCCAGCAGCAAAGTGGGGACAGTTAATGAAAAACTGTTTTTT. V is TRBV21-1 and J is TRBJ1-4; the table assigns TRBD1, which was not confirmed against the DNA. TRBV21-1 has pseudogene status. The CDR3 extends over 15 amino acids.